This TCR beta chain was identified during a study of response to subunit inactivated influenza vaccine. Findings of the study overall: Authors suggested each seasonal flu vaccination may recruit only limited numbers of new T cells.

The CDR3 loop spans 13 amino acids. V shed 8 bases, J shed 7 bases, and the junction held 5 bases outside the gene matches. TCRdb reprocessed the RT-PCR reads via MiXCR and lists one record per CDR3 protein. The data contain fewer than 700,000 distinct CDR3 sequences, 10% to 15% of them singletons. As to this clonotype: Its antigen is unidentified.

The sequencing here drew on PBMCs from blood, taken around seven weeks after vaccination. The TCR originated in a man in his forties or fifties who received an inactivated influenza vaccine. The V and J genes are TRBV12-3 or TRBV12-4 and TRBJ1-6; 7 nucleotides line up with TRBD1. The CDR3 reads CASGDRVNSPLHF. The DNA for the CDR3 is TGTGCCAGCGGCGACAGGGTCAATTCACCCCTCCACTTT.